Shown below are 14 T cell receptor beta chains from a single sample sequenced in a study of T-cell reconstitution after alpha-beta-depleted transplantation in children. Preparation of the TCRbeta library was carried out with unique molecular identifiers. TCRdb recomputed calls from the PCR reads with MiXCR, one row per CDR3 protein. The sample lists some 120,000 distinct CDR3 sequences, about a tenth occurring once. The starting material was PBMCs, obtained before TCRalphabeta/CD19-depleted stem cell transplant. Receptors were obtained from a boy younger than 10 with acute lymphoblastic leukemia, due to receive a stem cell transplant.

This sequence joins TRBV12-3 or TRBV12-4 and TRBJ1-2; D uncertain. Trimming stripped 10 bases from V and 3 bases from J, with 15 bases between. This CDR3 contains 13 residues. CDR3: CAIRREFYYGYTF. CDR3 DNA: TGTGCCATCAGACGGGAGTTTTACTATGGCTACACCTTC.

V is TRBV2 and J is TRBJ2-1; 10 bases are shared with TRBD2. Trimming removed 6 bases from V and 5 bases from J; junction bases left unmatched: 1. The CDR3 covers 13 residues. Germline V lookup: CDR1 SNHLY, CDR2 FYNNEI. The CDR3 bases are TGTGCCAGCAGCGGGACTAGCGACAATGAGCAGTTCTTC. Translating gives CASSGTSDNEQFF.

This chain joins TRBV28 and TRBJ2-7, with D maybe TRBD2 (6 bases). The CDR3 spans 13 residues. Per germline, CDR1 MDHEN and CDR2 SYDVKM. V was clipped by 11 bases and J by 2 bases, with 16 bases between them. The CDR3 sequence: CASSGPPAYEQYF. In DNA form, the CDR3 reads TGTGCCTCCAGCGGGCCCCCCGCCTACGAGCAGTACTTC.

CDR3 DNA sequence: TGTGCCAGCAGTCTTGAATCCGGGACAGGGCTTTATGGCTACACCTTC. Its translation: CASSLESGTGLYGYTF. The rearrangement uses TRBV28 and TRBJ1-2; 9 positions agree with TRBD1. Germline CDR1 is MDHEN and CDR2 is SYDVKM. Trimming took 5 bases from V and 5 from J; bases not matched to a gene: 12. This CDR3 has 16 residues.

The V and J genes are TRBV4-1 and TRBJ1-2; no clear D. Germline loops: CDR1 MGHRA, CDR2 YSYEKL. V was shortened by 4 bases and J by 4 bases, with 16 bases between the two germline ends. This CDR3 is built from 15 residues. As DNA, the CDR3 is TGCGCCAGCAGCCGCGGTGAGGGCAGCCCCTATGGCTACACCTTC. It is translated as CASSRGEGSPYGYTF.

In this sample, this clonotype turned up a few times. The genes are TRBV6-5 and TRBJ2-5; no reliable D call. CDR1 MNHEY and CDR2 SVGAGI come from the germline V gene. The CDR3 extends over 12 amino acids. Trimming cost V 4 bases and J 5 bases, with 8 bases left between them. CDR3 loop: CASSSSGETQYF. Here the CDR3 DNA reads TGTGCCAGCAGTTCCTCGGGCGAGACCCAGTACTTC.

This clonotype was seen at least ten times. The J gene is TRBJ2-1, the V gene TRBV6-1, with 8 bases identical to TRBD1. The CDR3 loop spans 15 amino acids. CDR1 and CDR2 (germline): MNHNS, SASEGT. Losses at the gene ends were 6 bases for V and 2 bases for J; bases not matched to a gene: 6. The CDR3 here is CASRETGDPYNEQFF. Written as DNA, the CDR3 is TGTGCCAGCAGAGAGACAGGGGACCCCTACAATGAGCAGTTCTTC.

Ten or more counts support this clonotype. The chain recombines TRBV20-1 with TRBJ2-7; tentatively, D is TRBD1 (5 bases). CDR1 and CDR2 (germline): DFQATT, SNEGSKA (reference sequence). This CDR3 contains 13 residues. Deletions cut 4 bases from V and 2 bases from J, with 12 bases between. CDR3 sequence (DNA): TGCAGTGCTACTACAGGTGCGACCTACGAGCAGTACTTC. Its protein product is CSATTGATYEQYF.

The V gene is TRBV27, the J gene TRBJ2-7; D is ambiguous. The germline V and J ends were trimmed by 1 base and 2 bases, with 9 bases remaining between them. Germline V gene sequence: CDR1 MNHEY, CDR2 SMNVEV (reference sequence). The CDR3 runs 14 residues. The CDR3 protein is CASSLWAEAYEQYF. Written as DNA, the CDR3 is TGTGCCAGCAGTTTATGGGCAGAAGCCTACGAGCAGTACTTC.

Comment on this clonotype: One end of the junction does not line up with germline, which may come from a read error. The rearrangement links TRBV20-1 to TRBJ1-6; possibly TRBD1 for D (6 bases). From germline, CDR1 is DFQATT and CDR2 SNEGSKA (reference sequence). CDR3 size: 13 residues. The CDR3: CSAGDRLNSPLHF. CDR3 bases: TGCAGTGCTGGAGACAGGTTGAATTCACCCCTCCACTTT.

The V gene is TRBV12-3 or TRBV12-4, the J gene TRBJ1-2; D ambiguous. V shed 7 bases and J shed 7 bases, with 4 bases lying between them. The CDR3 loop spans 9 amino acids. Written as DNA, the CDR3 is TGTGCCAGCATAAGTGGCTACACCTTC. Translated: CASISGYTF.

The V gene is TRBV30, the J gene TRBJ1-1; TRBD1 agrees at 8 bases. V shed 3 bases and J 3 bases; nucleotides not matched to a gene: 18. This CDR3 is built from 18 residues. Germline V gives CDR1 GTSNPN, CDR2 SVGIG (reference sequence). CDR3 amino acids: CAWSAADPVRGLHTEAFF. The CDR3, as DNA: TGTGCCTGGAGCGCGGCCGACCCTGTCAGGGGGCTTCACACTGAAGCTTTCTTT.

The chain links TRBV7-6 to TRBJ2-6, with D possibly TRBD1 on 6 matching bases. The V gene's germline CDR1 is SGHVS and CDR2 FNYEAQ. CDR3 length: 19 residues. Between the trimmed V and J ends, which lost 5 bases and 0 bases, there was a span of 20 bases. CDR3 nucleotide sequence: TGTGCCAGCAGCCCAAGCCCGTATGACAGGCTCTCTGGGGCCAACGTCCTGACTTTC. This translates into CASSPSPYDRLSGANVLTF.

The rearrangement joins TRBV20-1 to TRBJ2-1; 11 nucleotides match TRBD2. V shed 5 bases, J shed 8 bases, and the junction held 14 bases outside the gene matches. Germline lookup yields CDR1 DFQATT and CDR2 SNEGSKA (reference sequence). There are 16 residues in the CDR3. CDR3 sequence: CSAQGWASGRSDEQFF. The CDR3 DNA sequence: TGCAGTGCTCAGGGTTGGGCTAGCGGGAGGAGCGATGAGCAGTTCTTC.